Listed below are T cell receptor beta chains from one sample, sequenced in a study of control samples from healthy donors and cancer patients. Assay used: immunoSEQ multiplex PCR; TCRdb lists only in-frame clones, some missing. The sample shows 150,000 or so clones, approximately 86% of them seen only once. The sequenced material came from blood. All receptors come from a woman aged 25 to 39 in good health. Both conserved end residues are part of each CDR3.

CDR3 protein	V gene
CASSLTRGQGQPQHF	TRBV7-2
CASSRDRERNEKLFF	TRBV7-2
CAISDARAQQETQYF	TRBV10-3
CASSLKTEYNEQFF	TRBV28
CASSPTGGFNEKLFF	TRBV5-1
CATLNGGPYNEQFF	TRBV6-5
CASSFKPRDRGGSGSLGNIQYF	TRBV13
CASSQPSTSGGSDTQYF	TRBV5-1
CASTGTGASPLHF	TRBV2
CASNLDRAYNEQFF	TRBV7-9
CASSLEGPWSTEAFF	TRBV27
CATAGQGFRNEQFF	TRBV11-2
CASSTLTSTDTQYF	TRBV9
CASSFRQGPDTQYF	TRBV5-4
CASSFGDTQYF	TRBV11-1
CASSQAGSDRLNTEAFF	TRBV4-2
CASSVRAGDTDTQYF	TRBV9
CASRLTSSEQFF	TRBV28
CASWSRGQYTEAFF	TRBV27
CATSDPSGTDTQYF	TRBV24-1
CASRGQGIYNEQFF	TRBV28
CGSRGVRGYTF	TRBV27
CASSQEGSRRNEQFF	TRBV4-1
CASSLSSGGITDTQYF	TRBV11-1